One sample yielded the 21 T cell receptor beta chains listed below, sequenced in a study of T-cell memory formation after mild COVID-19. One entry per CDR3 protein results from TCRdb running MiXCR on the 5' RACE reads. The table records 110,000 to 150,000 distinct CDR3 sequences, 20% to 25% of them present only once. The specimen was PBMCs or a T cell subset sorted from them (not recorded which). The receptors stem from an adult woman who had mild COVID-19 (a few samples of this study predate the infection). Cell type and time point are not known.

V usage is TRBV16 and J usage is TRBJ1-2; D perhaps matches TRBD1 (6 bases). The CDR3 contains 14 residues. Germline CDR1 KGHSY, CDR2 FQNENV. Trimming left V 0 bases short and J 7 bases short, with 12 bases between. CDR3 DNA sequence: TGTGCCAGCAGCCAATCCAGCGGGGGCCCTGGCTACACCTTC. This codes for CASSQSSGGPGYTF.

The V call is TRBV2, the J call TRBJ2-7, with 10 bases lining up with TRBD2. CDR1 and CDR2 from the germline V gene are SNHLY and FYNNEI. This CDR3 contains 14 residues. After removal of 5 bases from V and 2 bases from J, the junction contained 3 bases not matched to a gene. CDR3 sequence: CASSTTSGTYEQYF. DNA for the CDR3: TGTGCCAGCAGTACTACTAGCGGGACCTACGAGCAGTACTTC.

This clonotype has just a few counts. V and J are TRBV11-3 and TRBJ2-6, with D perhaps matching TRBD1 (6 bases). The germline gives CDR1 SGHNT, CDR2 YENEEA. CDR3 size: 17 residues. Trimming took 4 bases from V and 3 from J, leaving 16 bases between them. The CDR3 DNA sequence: TGTGCCAGCAGCTCAGGGGATTATGGCTTTGGGGCCAACGTCCTGACTTTC. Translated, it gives CASSSGDYGFGANVLTF.

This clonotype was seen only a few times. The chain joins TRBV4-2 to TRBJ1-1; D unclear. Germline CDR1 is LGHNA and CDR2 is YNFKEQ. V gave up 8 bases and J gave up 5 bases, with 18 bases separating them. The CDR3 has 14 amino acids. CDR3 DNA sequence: TGTGCCAGCGCTCGGGAATCCCTGGGAACTGAAGCTTTCTTT. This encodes CASARESLGTEAFF.

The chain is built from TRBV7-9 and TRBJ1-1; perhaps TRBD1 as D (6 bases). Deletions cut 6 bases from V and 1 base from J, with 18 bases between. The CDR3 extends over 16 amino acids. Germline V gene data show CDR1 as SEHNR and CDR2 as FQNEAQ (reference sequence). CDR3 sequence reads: CASRETGPTPNTEAFF. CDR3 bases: TGTGCCAGCAGGGAGACAGGCCCCACGCCGAACACTGAAGCTTTCTTT.

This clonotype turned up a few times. The CDR3 region is CASSPGNTYYEQYF. DNA for the CDR3: TGTGCCAGCAGCCCAGGAAACACATACTACGAGCAGTACTTC. The chain joins TRBV7-6 to TRBJ2-7, with unresolved D. V lost 5 bases and J lost 3, with 14 bases in between. Germline V gives CDR1 SGHVS, CDR2 FNYEAQ. The CDR3 covers 14 residues.

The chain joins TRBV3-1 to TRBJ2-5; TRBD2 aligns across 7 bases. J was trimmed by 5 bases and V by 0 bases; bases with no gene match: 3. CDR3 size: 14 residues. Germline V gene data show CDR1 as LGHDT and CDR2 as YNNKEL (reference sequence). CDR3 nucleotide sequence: TGTGCCAGCAGCCAAGATAACGGGAGGGAGACCCAGTACTTC. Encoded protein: CASSQDNGRETQYF.

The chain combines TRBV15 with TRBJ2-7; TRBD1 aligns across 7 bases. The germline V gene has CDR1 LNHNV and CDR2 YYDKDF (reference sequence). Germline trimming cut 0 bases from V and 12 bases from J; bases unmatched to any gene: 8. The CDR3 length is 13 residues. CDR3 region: CATSRDSRQGRYF. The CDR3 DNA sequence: TGTGCCACCAGCAGAGACTCTAGACAGGGTCGGTACTTC.

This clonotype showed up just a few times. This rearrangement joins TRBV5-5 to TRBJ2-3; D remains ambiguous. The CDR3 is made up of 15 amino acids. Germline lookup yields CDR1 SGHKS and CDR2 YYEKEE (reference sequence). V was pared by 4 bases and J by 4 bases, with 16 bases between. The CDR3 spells CASSPGESGSDTQYF. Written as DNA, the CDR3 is TGTGCCAGCAGCCCCGGTGAGAGTGGGTCAGATACGCAGTATTTT.

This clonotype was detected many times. Written as DNA, the CDR3 is TGTGCCAGCAGTTTTCTCTCCGTGGCGGGAGGTTCCCGATACGAGCAGTACTTC. It specifies CASSFLSVAGGSRYEQYF. The chain has TRBV12-3 or TRBV12-4 and TRBJ2-7; 8 nucleotides match TRBD2. CDR3 length equals 18 residues. The V segment lost 3 bases and the J segment 4 bases; nucleotides outside the gene matches: 17.

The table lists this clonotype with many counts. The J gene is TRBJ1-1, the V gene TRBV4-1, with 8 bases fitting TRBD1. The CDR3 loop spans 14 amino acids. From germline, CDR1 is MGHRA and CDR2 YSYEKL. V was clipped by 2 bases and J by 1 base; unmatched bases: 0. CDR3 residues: CASSQTGGNTEAFF. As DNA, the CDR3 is TGCGCCAGCAGCCAAACAGGGGGGAACACTGAAGCTTTCTTT.

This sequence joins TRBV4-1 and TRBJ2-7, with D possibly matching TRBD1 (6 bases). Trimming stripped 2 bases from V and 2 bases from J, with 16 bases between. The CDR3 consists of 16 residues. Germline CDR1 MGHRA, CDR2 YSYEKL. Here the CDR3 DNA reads TGCGCCAGCAGCCAACTCGGGACATCACCCACCTACGAGCAGTACTTC. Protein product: CASSQLGTSPTYEQYF.

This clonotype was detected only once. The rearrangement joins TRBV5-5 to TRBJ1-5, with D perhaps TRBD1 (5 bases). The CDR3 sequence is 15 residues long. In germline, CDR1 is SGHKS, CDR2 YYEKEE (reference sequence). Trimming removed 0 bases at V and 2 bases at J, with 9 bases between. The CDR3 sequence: CASSLEGVGNQPQHF. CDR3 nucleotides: TGTGCCAGCAGCTTGGAAGGGGTGGGCAATCAGCCCCAGCATTTT.

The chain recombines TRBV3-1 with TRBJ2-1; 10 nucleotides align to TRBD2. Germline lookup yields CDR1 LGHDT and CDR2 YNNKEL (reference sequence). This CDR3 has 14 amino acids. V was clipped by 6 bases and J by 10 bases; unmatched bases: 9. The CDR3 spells CASRPTSGAPEQFF. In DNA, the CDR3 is TGTGCCAGCAGACCAACTAGCGGGGCCCCGGAGCAGTTCTTC.

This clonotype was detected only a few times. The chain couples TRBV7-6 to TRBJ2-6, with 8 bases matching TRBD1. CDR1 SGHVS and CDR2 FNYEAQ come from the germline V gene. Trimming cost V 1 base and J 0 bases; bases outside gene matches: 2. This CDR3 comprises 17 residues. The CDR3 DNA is TGTGCCAGCAGCTTAGGGACAGGGAGCTCTGGGGCCAACGTCCTGACTTTC. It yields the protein CASSLGTGSSGANVLTF.

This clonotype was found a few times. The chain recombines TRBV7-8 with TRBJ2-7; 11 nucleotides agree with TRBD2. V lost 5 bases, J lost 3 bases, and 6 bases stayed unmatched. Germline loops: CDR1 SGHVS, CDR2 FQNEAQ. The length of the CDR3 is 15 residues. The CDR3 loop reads CASSLEGLAVYEQYF. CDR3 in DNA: TGTGCCAGCAGCCTTGAGGGACTAGCGGTCTACGAGCAGTACTTC.

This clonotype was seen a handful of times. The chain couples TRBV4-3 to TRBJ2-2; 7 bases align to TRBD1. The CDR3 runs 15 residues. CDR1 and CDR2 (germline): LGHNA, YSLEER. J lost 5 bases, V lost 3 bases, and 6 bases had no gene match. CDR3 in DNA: TGCGCCAGCAGCCACCTCCCAGGGGGAACCGGGGAGCTGTTTTTT. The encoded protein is CASSHLPGGTGELFF.

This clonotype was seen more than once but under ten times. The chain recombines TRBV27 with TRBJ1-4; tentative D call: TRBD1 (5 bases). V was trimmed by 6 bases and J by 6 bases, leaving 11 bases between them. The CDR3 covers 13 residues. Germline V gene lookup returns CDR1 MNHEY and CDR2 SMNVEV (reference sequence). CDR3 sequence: CASSRVGYEKLFF. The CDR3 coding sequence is TGTGCCAGCAGCAGGGTAGGGTATGAAAAACTGTTTTTT.

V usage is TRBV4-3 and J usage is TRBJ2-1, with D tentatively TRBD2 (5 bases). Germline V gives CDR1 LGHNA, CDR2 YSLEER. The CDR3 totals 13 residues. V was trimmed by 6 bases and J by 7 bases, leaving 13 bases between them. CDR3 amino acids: CASRPTPGNEQFF. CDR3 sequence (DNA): TGCGCCAGCAGACCTACCCCGGGGAATGAGCAGTTCTTC.

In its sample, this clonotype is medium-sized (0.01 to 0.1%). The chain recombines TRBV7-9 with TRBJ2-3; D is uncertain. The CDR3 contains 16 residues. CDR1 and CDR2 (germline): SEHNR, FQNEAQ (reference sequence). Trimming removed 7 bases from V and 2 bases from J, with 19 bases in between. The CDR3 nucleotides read TGTGCCAGCACCCTAGTCCAAGGGTCCCCCACAGATACGCAGTATTTT. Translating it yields CASTLVQGSPTDTQYF.

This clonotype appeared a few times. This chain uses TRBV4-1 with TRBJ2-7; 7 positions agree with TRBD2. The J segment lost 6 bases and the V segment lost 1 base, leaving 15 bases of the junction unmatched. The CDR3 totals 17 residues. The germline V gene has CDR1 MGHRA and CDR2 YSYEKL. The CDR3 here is CASSQAPRLAYPREQYF. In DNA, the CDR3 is TGCGCCAGCAGCCAAGCTCCCCGACTAGCATATCCGCGCGAGCAGTACTTC.